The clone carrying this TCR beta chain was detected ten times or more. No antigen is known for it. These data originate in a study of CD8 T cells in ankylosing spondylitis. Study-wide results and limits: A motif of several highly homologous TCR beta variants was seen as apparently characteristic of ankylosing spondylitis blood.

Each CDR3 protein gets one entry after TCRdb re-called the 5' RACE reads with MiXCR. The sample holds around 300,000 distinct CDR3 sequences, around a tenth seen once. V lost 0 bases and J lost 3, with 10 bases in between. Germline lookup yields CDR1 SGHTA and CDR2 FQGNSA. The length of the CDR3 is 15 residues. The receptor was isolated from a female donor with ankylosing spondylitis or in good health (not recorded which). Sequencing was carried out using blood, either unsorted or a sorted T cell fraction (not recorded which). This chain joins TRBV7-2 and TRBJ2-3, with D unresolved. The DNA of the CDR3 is TGTGCCAGCAGCTTAGCGCAAATGAGAACAGATACGCAGTATTTT. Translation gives CASSLAQMRTDTQYF.